The entry that follows covers one T cell receptor beta chain sequence. The sample belongs to a study of regulatory T cells in long-lasting Graves disease. Time point specified: persistent/refractory GD, antithyroid drugs over 5 years with positive TRAb. PBMC RNA was the source of the TCR library. Building of the TCR beta libraries involved iRepertoire HTBI primers and Arm-PCR of CDR3 regions. TCRdb passed the multiplex PCR reads through MiXCR, listing each CDR3 protein once. The table includes roughly 450,000 distinct CDR3 sequences, more than 20% detected once. This receptor was taken from a female donor with Graves disease. The source was peripheral blood mononuclear cells (PBMCs), collected when the disease was refractory, from a patient treated with antithyroid drugs.

The CDR3 reads CASSLSLTDTQYF. CDR3 in DNA: TGTGCCAGCAGCTTATCCCTCACAGATACGCAGTATTTT. This chain uses TRBV11-2 with TRBJ2-3, with no clear D. The CDR3 has 13 residues. The V and J ends lost 2 bases and 2 bases respectively, with 5 bases between them. Germline loops: CDR1 SGHAT, CDR2 FQNNGV.